This T cell receptor beta chain was captured by sequencing in a study of blood T cells in healthy people across ages. With a J-beta primer mix and a sample-barcoded 5' primer, a second PCR ran about 7 to 12 cycles. From each sample, at least 2.5 million paired-end reads containing CDR3 were obtained. TCRdb used MiXCR to reprocess the 5' RACE reads, holding one entry per CDR3 protein. The data hold over 950,000 distinct CDR3 sequences, with 35% to 45% observed a single time. The CDR3 contains 18 residues. CDR1 is SGHRS, CDR2 YFSETQ, per germline. V lost 0 bases, J lost 0 bases, and 9 bases stayed unmatched. Donor samples were obtained from healthy Caucasian individuals from Russia, aged about 6 to 95.

The chain joins TRBV5-1 to TRBJ2-3, with 8 positions matching TRBD1. Sequenced sample: blood. The sequence came from a man between 18 and 35 years old in good health. The CDR3 DNA follows: TGCGCCAGCAGCTTGGCCCAGGACAGGGCGTCTAGCACAGATACGCAGTATTTT. Its protein product is CASSLAQDRASSTDTQYF.